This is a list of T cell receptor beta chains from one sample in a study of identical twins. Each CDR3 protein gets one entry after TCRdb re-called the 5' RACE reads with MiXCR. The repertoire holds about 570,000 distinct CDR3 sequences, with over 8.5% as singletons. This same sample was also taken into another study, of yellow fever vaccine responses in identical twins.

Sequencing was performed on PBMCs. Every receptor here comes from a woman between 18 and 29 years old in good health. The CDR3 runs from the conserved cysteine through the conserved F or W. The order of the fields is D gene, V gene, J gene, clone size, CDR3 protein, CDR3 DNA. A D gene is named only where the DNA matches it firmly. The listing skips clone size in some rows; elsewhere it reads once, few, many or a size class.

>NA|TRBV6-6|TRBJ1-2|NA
CASSHQGAAGYTF
TGTGCCAGCAGTCACCAGGGAGCGGCTGGCTACACCTTC
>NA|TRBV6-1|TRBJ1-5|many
CASTPYPGHSNQPQHF
TGTGCCAGCACCCCCTACCCGGGGCATAGCAATCAGCCCCAGCATTTT
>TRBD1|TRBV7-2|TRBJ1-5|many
CASSHLDRGGNQPQHF
TGTGCCAGCAGCCATCTCGACAGGGGGGGCAATCAGCCCCAGCATTTT
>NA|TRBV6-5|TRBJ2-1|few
CASSYVGEQFF
TGTGCCAGCAGTTACGTCGGTGAGCAGTTCTTC
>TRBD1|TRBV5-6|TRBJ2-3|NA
CASSPNRGLSTDTQYF
TGTGCCAGCAGCCCAAACAGGGGGCTTAGCACAGATACGCAGTATTTT
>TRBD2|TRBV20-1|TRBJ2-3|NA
CSAITSGGTDTQYF
TGCAGTGCGATAACTAGCGGAGGCACAGATACGCAGTATTTT
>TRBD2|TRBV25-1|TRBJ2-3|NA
CASRLGTSGRGDTQYF
TGTGCCAGCAGGTTGGGAACTAGCGGGAGAGGAGATACGCAGTATTTT
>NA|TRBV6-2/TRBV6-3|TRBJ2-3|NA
CASNPGHPTDTQYF
TGTGCCAGCAACCCGGGCCACCCCACAGATACGCAGTATTTT
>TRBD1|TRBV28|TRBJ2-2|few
CASGRTGGFSGELFF
TGTGCCAGCGGCCGGACAGGGGGCTTTTCCGGGGAGCTGTTTTTT
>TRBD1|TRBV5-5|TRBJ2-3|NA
CASSRTGRSTDTQYF
TGTGCCAGCAGCAGGACAGGGCGTTCAACAGATACGCAGTATTTT
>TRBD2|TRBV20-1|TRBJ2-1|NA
CSASTGREGWEQFF
TGCAGTGCTAGTACTGGTCGGGAGGGGTGGGAGCAGTTCTTC
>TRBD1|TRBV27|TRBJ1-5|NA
CASSTGQGDNQPQHF
TGTGCCAGCAGTACAGGACAGGGTGACAATCAGCCCCAGCATTTT
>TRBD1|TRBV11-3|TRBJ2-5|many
CASSLGQLDQETQYF
TGTGCCAGCAGCTTGGGACAGCTAGACCAAGAGACCCAGTACTTC
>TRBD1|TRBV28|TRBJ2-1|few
CASIGTGVPEQFF
TGTGCCAGCATCGGGACAGGGGTCCCTGAGCAGTTCTTC
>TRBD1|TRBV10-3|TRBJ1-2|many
CAIQLPGGYGYTF
TGTGCCATCCAATTGCCAGGGGGCTATGGCTACACCTTC
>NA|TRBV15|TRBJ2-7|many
CATSKELNYEQYF
TGTGCCACCAGCAAAGAATTGAATTACGAGCAGTACTTC
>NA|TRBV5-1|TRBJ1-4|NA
CASSRSGRNEKLFF
TGCGCCAGCAGCCGAAGCGGGCGGAATGAAAAACTGTTTTTT
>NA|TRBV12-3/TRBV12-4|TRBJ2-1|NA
CASNKAPNEQFF
TGTGCCAGCAATAAAGCGCCTAATGAGCAGTTCTTC
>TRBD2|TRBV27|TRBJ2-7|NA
CASSPWTSGIGGTYEQYF
TGTGCCAGCAGTCCCTGGACTAGCGGGATCGGGGGGACCTACGAGCAGTACTTC
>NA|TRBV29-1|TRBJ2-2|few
CSVNQGGGELFF
TGCAGCGTGAACCAGGGGGGAGGGGAGCTGTTTTTT
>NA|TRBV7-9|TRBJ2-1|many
CASIENSDNEQFF
TGTGCCAGCATCGAAAATTCAGACAATGAGCAGTTCTTC
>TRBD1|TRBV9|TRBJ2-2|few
CASRRTGDTGELFF
TGTGCCAGCCGGCGGACAGGGGATACCGGGGAGCTGTTTTTT
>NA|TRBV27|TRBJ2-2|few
CASSLAPEGTGELFF
TGTGCCAGCAGTTTGGCCCCCGAGGGGACCGGGGAGCTGTTTTTT
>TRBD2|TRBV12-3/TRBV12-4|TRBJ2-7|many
CASSLAGGFREQYF
TGTGCCAGCAGCCTTGCGGGGGGCTTTCGGGAGCAGTACTTC
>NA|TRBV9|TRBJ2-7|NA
CASSVQASSYEQYF
TGTGCCAGCAGCGTCCAGGCATCCTCCTACGAGCAGTACTTC
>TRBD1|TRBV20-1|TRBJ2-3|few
CSAREGTGVGADTQYF
TGCAGTGCTAGAGAGGGGACAGGGGTTGGTGCAGATACGCAGTATTTT
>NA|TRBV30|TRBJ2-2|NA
CAWTSGTGELFF
TGTGCCTGGACCTCCGGGACCGGGGAGCTGTTTTTT
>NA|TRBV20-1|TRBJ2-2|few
CSAPRTNTGELFF
TGCAGTGCCCCTCGGACCAACACCGGGGAGCTGTTTTTT
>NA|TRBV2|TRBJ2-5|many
CASSEGDNQWETQYF
TGTGCCAGCAGTGAAGGAGACAACCAGTGGGAGACCCAGTACTTC
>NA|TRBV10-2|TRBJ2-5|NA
CASRTLFEKGVETQYF
TGCGCCAGCAGGACCCTCTTTGAAAAGGGGGTGGAGACCCAGTACTTC